Shown below are 18 T cell receptor beta chains from a single sample sequenced in a study of beta chain features in type 1 diabetes. General observations from the study: All four CD4+ subsets from Type 1 diabetes patients carried moderately but significantly shorter TCRB CDR3s.

Antigen specificity for these receptors is unknown. Reverse transcribing all isolated RNA meant expressed TCRB transcripts were sequenced. Here immunoSEQ multiplex PCR was the method, and the copy in TCRdb shows in-frame clones only, minus some. This table holds 500,000 to 800,000 clones, under 15% found once. The sequenced sample consisted of naive CD4+ T cells from blood. These receptors came from a man younger than 45 with type 1 diabetes.

This CDR3 is CASRGTSRDYGYTF. The CDR3 DNA reads as TGTGCCAGCAGGGGGACCTCCCGGGACTATGGCTACACCTTC. The chain carries TRBV14 and TRBJ1-2, with D possibly matching TRBD1 (5 bases). The CDR3 has 14 residues. Trimming took off 6 bases at V and 3 bases at J, with 14 bases between the two ends. Germline CDR1 SGHDN, CDR2 FVKESK.

This clone was detected a few times. The chain uses TRBV5-4 and TRBJ2-7; TRBD1 agrees at 11 bases. From germline, CDR1 is SGHNT and CDR2 YYREEE (reference sequence). CDR3 length: 15 amino acids. V gave up 1 base and J gave up 2 bases; unmatched junction bases: 2. As DNA, the CDR3 is TGTGCCAGCAGCTTGATGGGACAGGGGGCCTACGAGCAGTACTTC. Its translation is CASSLMGQGAYEQYF. Based on the CDR3 plus reference TRBV5-4 and TRBJ2-7, the full variable domain is ETGVTQSPTHLIKTRGQQVTLRCSSQSGHNTVSWYQQALGQGPQFIFQYYREEENGRGNFPPRFSGLQFPNYSSELNVNALELDDSALYLCASSLMGQGAYEQYFGPGTRLTVT.

This chain uses TRBV30 with TRBJ1-3; 8 bases align to TRBD1. CDR3 length: 13 residues. With 4 bases clipped from V and 2 bases from J, the junction kept 1 base outside the gene matches. Germline CDR1 and CDR2: GTSNPN and SVGIG (reference sequence). CDR3 protein: CAWMTGAGNTIYF. The CDR3 coding sequence is TGTGCCTGGATGACAGGGGCTGGAAACACCATATATTTT.

This clone occurred a few times. The chain uses TRBV13 and TRBJ1-3; tentative D call: TRBD1 (5 bases). This CDR3 region has 15 residues. Trimming removed 4 bases at V and 4 bases at J, with 14 bases between. Germline assignment: CDR1 PRHDT and CDR2 FYEKMQ (reference sequence). CDR3 region: CASSSLRDGGNTIYF. CDR3 bases: TGTGCCAGCAGCTCCCTCCGGGACGGGGGAAACACCATATATTTT.

This rearrangement joins TRBV7-6 to TRBJ2-5; the D call may be TRBD1 or TRBD2 (5 bases each). This CDR3 has 15 amino acids. Germline lookup yields CDR1 SGHVS and CDR2 FNYEAQ. V was clipped by 5 bases and J by 0 bases, with 13 bases between them. CDR3 nucleotide sequence: TGTGCCAGCAGCAACACTAGGGGTGACCAAGAGACCCAGTACTTC. Its protein product is CASSNTRGDQETQYF.

The genes are TRBV29-1 and TRBJ1-4, with 10 bases identical to TRBD1. V shed 6 bases and J 3 bases; nucleotides not matched to a gene: 1. The CDR3 sequence is 13 residues long. Germline CDR1 reads SQVTM; CDR2 reads ANQGSEA. CDR3 region: CSVGQGANEKLFF. CDR3 coding DNA: TGCAGCGTCGGACAGGGGGCTAATGAAAAACTGTTTTTT. Complete variable domain (other parts from reference TRBV29-1 and TRBJ1-4): SAVISQKPSRDICQRGTSLTIQCQVDSQVTMMFWYRQQPGQSLTLIATANQGSEATYESGFVIDKFPISRPNLTFSTLTVSNMSPEDSSIYLCSVGQGANEKLFFGSGTQLSVL.

This clone has just a few counts. This sequence joins TRBV7-2 and TRBJ2-1, with TRBD1 matching over 7 bases. There are 14 residues in the CDR3. The junction had 5 bases not matched to a gene; V was cut back by 4 bases and J by 5 bases. Germline CDR1 SGHTA, CDR2 FQGNSA. For the CDR3, the DNA is TGTGCCAGCAGCTCACGACAGGGCCACAATGAGCAGTTCTTC. This translates into CASSSRQGHNEQFF.

This clone was found a few times. J is TRBJ2-7 and V is TRBV4-2, with D unclear. The V end was cut by 1 base, the J end by 2 bases, with 9 bases between. Germline loops: CDR1 LGHNA, CDR2 YNFKEQ. CDR3 length equals 14 residues. The CDR3, as DNA: TGTGCCAGCAGCCAAGTCGATAGCACCTACGAGCAGTACTTC. Translating gives CASSQVDSTYEQYF.

This clone showed up just a few times. The chain uses TRBV4-3 and TRBJ2-3, with TRBD2 matching 12 bases. CDR3 length equals 16 residues. V dropped 3 bases and J dropped 4; count of bases not matched to a gene: 5. From germline, CDR1 is LGHNA and CDR2 YSLEER. The CDR3 DNA follows: TGCGCCAGCAGCCAGGCTCTAGCGGGGGGGGCAGATACGCAGTATTTT. Its translation is CASSQALAGGADTQYF.

This clone was detected only a few times. The chain employs TRBV2 and TRBJ2-7; D possibly corresponds to TRBD1 (6 bases). Per germline, CDR1 SNHLY and CDR2 FYNNEI. V was clipped by 0 bases and J by 1 base, with 7 bases between them. The CDR3 is 14 amino acids. The CDR3 DNA reads TGTGCCAGCAGTGAAGCCCAGGGGTCCTACGAGCAGTACTTC. It codes for CASSEAQGSYEQYF. The whole variable domain, filled in from reference TRBV2 and TRBJ2-7, reads EPEVTQTPSHQVTQMGQEVILRCVPISNHLYFYWYRQILGQKVEFLVSFYNNEISEKSEIFDDQFSVERPDGSNFTLKIRSTKLEDSAMYFCASSEAQGSYEQYFGPGTRLTVT.

This clone was seen a handful of times. V and J are TRBV19 and TRBJ1-1; D gene uncertain. CDR3 length: 14 amino acids. The germline V gene has CDR1 LNHDA and CDR2 SQIVND (reference sequence). V shed 4 bases and J shed 0 bases, with 9 bases lying between them. In DNA, the CDR3 is TGTGCCAGTAGTACCCAATTCATGAACACTGAAGCTTTCTTT. Its protein product is CASSTQFMNTEAFF.

The genes are TRBV6-5 and TRBJ1-2; D unresolved. Germline CDR1 and CDR2: MNHEY and SVGAGI. The CDR3 sequence is 13 residues long. Trimming stripped 2 bases from V and 4 bases from J, with 8 bases between. Here the CDR3 DNA reads TGTGCCAGCAGTTACGGAGGAGTCTATGGCTACACCTTC. Protein: CASSYGGVYGYTF.

This clone occurred a few times. The chain links TRBV4-3 to TRBJ2-7; 7 bases align to TRBD1. In germline, CDR1 is LGHNA, CDR2 YSLEER. The CDR3 loop spans 19 amino acids. Germline trimming cut 0 bases from V and 3 bases from J; bases unmatched to any gene: 17. The CDR3 DNA reads TGCGCCAGCAGCCAAGAGTATGGGCTTGGGGACAGTATCAGCTACGAGCAGTACTTC. Protein product: CASSQEYGLGDSISYEQYF.

This clone was detected only a few times. The rearrangement links TRBV29-1 to TRBJ2-5; 10 bases fit TRBD1. Germline-derived CDR1 and CDR2 are SQVTM and ANQGSEA. V was pared by 3 bases and J by 3 bases, with 4 bases of the junction left unmatched. CDR3 length: 14 residues. In DNA, the CDR3 is TGCAGCGTTGAGCCGGGGACAGGGGAAGAGACCCAGTACTTC. The encoded protein is CSVEPGTGEETQYF.

Only a few counts were recorded for this clone. The chain has TRBV6-1 and TRBJ2-5, with TRBD2 as a possible D gene (5 bases). Germline loops: CDR1 MNHNS, CDR2 SASEGT. This CDR3 has 16 residues. The V end lost 3 bases, the J end lost 1 base, and 15 bases lay between the germline ends. The CDR3, as DNA: TGTGCCAGCAGTGATACGCTAGCACCCCTCCAAGAGACCCAGTACTTC. It encodes CASSDTLAPLQETQYF.

The chain combines TRBV19 with TRBJ1-5; 10 positions match TRBD1. In germline, CDR1 is LNHDA, CDR2 SQIVND (reference sequence). V gave up 0 bases and J gave up 7 bases; unmatched junction bases: 6. This CDR3 spans 16 amino acids. As DNA, the CDR3 is TGTGCCAGTAGTATAGAGGGGACAGGGGTTCGACAGCCCCAGCATTTT. It yields the protein CASSIEGTGVRQPQHF.

The sample holds a few counts of this clone. The V gene is TRBV6-5, the J gene TRBJ2-7; the D gene is possibly TRBD1 (6 bases). This CDR3 has 14 residues. The germline V gene encodes CDR1 MNHEY and CDR2 SVGAGI. Trimming pared 6 bases from V and 3 bases from J, leaving 15 bases between. The CDR3 nucleotides read TGTGCCAGCAGCCCACACAGGGAAGGCTACGAGCAGTACTTC. It yields the protein CASSPHREGYEQYF.

This clone occurred a few times. Within the sample, other DNA sequences also encode this same CDR3. The V gene is TRBV9, the J gene TRBJ2-5, with unresolved D. Germline values: CDR1 SGDLS, CDR2 YYNGEE. The CDR3 runs to 13 residues. V was clipped by 0 bases and J by 1 base, with 4 bases between them. This chain's CDR3 is CASSVGGQETQYF. DNA of the CDR3: TGTGCCAGCAGCGTAGGCGGCCAAGAGACCCAGTACTTC.